This T cell receptor (beta chain) derives from a study of T cells after yellow fever vaccination. Study results and limitations: The secondary response was weaker but peaked faster, day 5 versus 15. Booster sampling recovered most clones from primary vaccination (around 96% CD4, around 88% CD8).

V was pared by 0 bases and J by 6 bases, with 9 bases between. The CDR3 totals 13 residues. Per germline, CDR1 SGHRS and CDR2 YFSETQ. TCRdb passed the 5' RACE reads through MiXCR, listing each CDR3 protein once. The table includes 100,000 to 150,000 distinct CDR3 sequences, approximately 7.1% detected once. In its sample, this clonotype was seen many times. The antigen is unknown. The source of this sequence is a young man who received the YFV17D yellow fever vaccine. The sequencing used CD4+ T cells sorted from PBMCs, collected roughly 45 days after the first yellow fever vaccination. J is TRBJ1-1 and V is TRBV5-1, with D perhaps TRBD1 (6 bases). The CDR3 bases are TGCGCCAGCAGCTTGGCGGGGGCGGCTGAAGCTTTCTTT. Translating gives CASSLAGAAEAFF.